The 31 T cell receptor beta chains listed next were all sequenced from one sample in a study of PD-1 blockade in classical Hodgkin lymphoma. The time point here: cycle 4 day 1 (C4D1), after 5 to 7 weeks of nivolumab. The patients all showed relapse after autologous stem cell transplantation, while their brentuximab vedotin exposure varied. The protocol was immunoSEQ multiplex PCR, while the TCRdb copy is restricted to in-frame clones and leaves out a portion. The sample lists 13,000 to 15,000 clones, roughly 80% occurring once. The source material was peripheral blood mononuclear cells (PBMCs), sampled before the fourth cycle of nivolumab. These receptors came from a human donor with classical Hodgkin lymphoma.

This rearrangement joins TRBV7-9 to TRBJ1-1; perhaps TRBD1 as D (5 bases). The CDR3 has 17 amino acids. V lost 1 base, J lost 0 bases, and 15 bases lay in between. Per the germline V gene, CDR1 is SEHNR and CDR2 is FQNEAQ (reference sequence). CDR3 DNA sequence: TGTGCCAGCAGCTTAGAGGCGGGGGTAGGAATGAACACTGAAGCTTTCTTT. Translated, it gives CASSLEAGVGMNTEAFF.

The chain combines TRBV4-1 with TRBJ2-7; no definite D call. Germline-derived CDR1 and CDR2 are MGHRA and YSYEKL. V shed 2 bases and J shed 2 bases, with 7 bases lying between them. This CDR3 has 13 amino acids. The CDR3 region is CASSQRVTYEQYF. The CDR3 nucleotides are TGCGCCAGCAGCCAACGAGTCACCTACGAGCAGTACTTC.

This chain joins TRBV2 and TRBJ1-5; D is unresolved. Germline CDR1 and CDR2: SNHLY and FYNNEI. The CDR3 consists of 14 residues. With 5 bases removed from V and 2 bases from J, the gap between germline ends came to 10 bases. CDR3 nucleotides: TGTGCCAGCAGTTTAGTTAGGGGCAATCAGCCCCAGCATTTT. It codes for CASSLVRGNQPQHF.

The chain is built from TRBV5-6 and TRBJ2-7, with D perhaps assigned TRBD1 or TRBD2 (6 bases each). The CDR3 contains 15 residues. V was clipped by 1 base and J by 5 bases, with 16 bases between them. Germline V gives CDR1 SGHDT, CDR2 YYEEEE. The CDR3 bases are TGTGCCAGCAGCTTGACAGGGCCCGGGGGCGACGAGCAGTACTTC. It translates to CASSLTGPGGDEQYF.

The chain recombines TRBV21-1 with TRBJ2-1; the table's D call, TRBD1, has no DNA check behind it. TRBV21-1 is marked as a pseudogene. The CDR3 totals 15 residues. The CDR3 is CASSKAGESYNEQFF. CDR3 coding DNA: TGTGCCAGCAGCAAAGCAGGGGAATCCTACAATGAGCAGTTCTTC.

This clone was seen a few times. The chain combines TRBV19 with TRBJ2-6; tentative D call: TRBD1 (6 bases). There are 16 residues in the CDR3. From germline, CDR1 is LNHDA and CDR2 SQIVND (reference sequence). Deletions cut 8 bases from V and 0 bases from J, with 14 bases between. The CDR3 sequence is CASAAHRDSGANVLTF. As DNA, the CDR3 is TGTGCCAGTGCCGCCCACAGGGACTCTGGGGCCAACGTCCTGACTTTC.

In DNA form, the CDR3 reads TGTGCCTCCTCCGGGACAGTGAACACTGAAGCTTTCTTT. Protein: CASSGTVNTEAFF. J is TRBJ1-1 and V is TRBV19; 7 bases fit TRBD1. The CDR3 runs 13 residues. Germline V gene sequence: CDR1 LNHDA, CDR2 SQIVND (reference sequence). The junction had 6 bases not matched to a gene; V was cut back by 11 bases and J by 0 bases.

The rearrangement uses TRBV7-9 and TRBJ2-5; 8 bases line up with TRBD1. The better agreement between TRBJ2-7 and the DNA end casts doubt on the J call. The CDR3 spans 17 residues. The V gene's germline CDR1 is SEHNR and CDR2 FQNEAQ (reference sequence). CDR3 sequence (DNA): TGTGCCAGCAGCGAGAGCGCTTTCGGACAGGGCAACCACGAGCAGTACTTC. Translation gives CASSESAFGQGNHEQYF.

V gene TRBV7-2 combines with J gene TRBJ1-2; D gene uncertain. The CDR3 contains 12 residues. Between the trimmed V and J ends, which lost 6 bases and 6 bases, there was a span of 11 bases. CDR1 SGHTA and CDR2 FQGNSA come from the germline V gene. This CDR3 reads CASSFTLDGYTF. DNA of the CDR3: TGTGCCAGCAGTTTTACGCTGGATGGCTACACCTTC.

V is TRBV19 and J is TRBJ2-2; unclear D gene. This CDR3 has 13 residues. With 9 bases removed from V and 7 bases from J, the gap between germline ends came to 15 bases. The germline V gene encodes CDR1 LNHDA and CDR2 SQIVND (reference sequence). DNA for the CDR3: TGTGCCAGCCTCGACTCCCCGGGCGGGGAGCTGTTTTTT. It codes for CASLDSPGGELFF.

The chain joins TRBV7-2 to TRBJ1-6; the D is unclear. The CDR3 length is 17 residues. V shed 5 bases and J shed 9 bases, with 23 bases lying between them. Per the germline V gene, CDR1 is SGHTA and CDR2 is FQGNSA. DNA of the CDR3: TGTGCCAGCAGCCAGACGGGTCGTTTCTCCTTGCGTTCACCCCTCCACTTT. It encodes CASSQTGRFSLRSPLHF.

In its sample, this clone was seen once. The CDR3 spells CASSEGTGRPNEQFF. The DNA of the CDR3 is TGTGCCAGCAGTGAGGGGACAGGGCGCCCCAATGAGCAGTTCTTC. The chain joins TRBV6-1 to TRBJ2-1; the match to TRBD1 covers 9 bases. The J segment lost 6 bases and the V segment lost 3 bases, leaving 6 bases of the junction unmatched. Per the germline V gene, CDR1 is MNHNS and CDR2 is SASEGT. This CDR3 comprises 15 residues.

V and J are TRBV6-1 and TRBJ2-1, with 11 bases identical to TRBD2. Unmatched junction bases numbered 1, after V lost 0 bases and J lost 6 bases. The CDR3 extends over 15 amino acids. Germline lookup yields CDR1 MNHNS and CDR2 SASEGT. CDR3 sequence (DNA): TGTGCCAGCAGTGAAGCTAGCGGGGGGGCCAATGAGCAGTTCTTC. Its protein product is CASSEASGGANEQFF.

This clone has only a few counts. This chain uses TRBV13 with TRBJ2-3, with 8 positions matching TRBD1. This CDR3 is built from 17 residues. Per the germline V gene, CDR1 is PRHDT and CDR2 is FYEKMQ (reference sequence). Trimming at V came to 2 bases and at J to 2 bases, leaving 9 bases not matched to a gene. Here the CDR3 reads CASSLSEWGQDTDTQYF. CDR3 nucleotide sequence: TGTGCCAGCAGCTTAAGCGAGTGGGGACAGGACACAGATACGCAGTATTTT. The full variable domain, rest sourced from reference TRBV13 and TRBJ2-3, is AAGVIQSPRHLIKEKRETATLKCYPIPRHDTVYWYQQGPGQDPQFLISFYEKMQSDKGSIPDRFSAQQFSDYHSELNMSSLELGDSALYFCASSLSEWGQDTDTQYFGPGTRLTVL.

V usage is TRBV5-4 and J usage is TRBJ1-4; 12 nucleotides align to TRBD1. CDR1 is SGHNT, CDR2 YYREEE, per germline (reference sequence). Trimming cost V 1 base and J 8 bases; bases outside gene matches: 9. This CDR3 region has 17 residues. The CDR3 spells CASSLWGQGAFVEKLFF. CDR3 DNA sequence: TGTGCCAGCAGCTTGTGGGGACAGGGGGCGTTTGTAGAAAAACTGTTTTTT.

The chain is built from TRBV4-3 and TRBJ2-7; D possibly corresponds to TRBD2 (7 bases). The germline V and J ends were trimmed by 1 base and 3 bases, with 25 bases remaining between them. Germline CDR1 reads LGHNA; CDR2 reads YSLEER. The CDR3 runs 19 residues. The CDR3 sequence: CASSQGISLTGGSLYEQYF. The CDR3 DNA sequence: TGCGCCAGCAGCCAAGGCATATCTCTTACGGGGGGCAGCCTCTACGAGCAGTACTTC.

The genes are TRBV9 and TRBJ2-4, with D perhaps TRBD2 (6 bases). The CDR3 covers 17 residues. Trimming shortened V by 4 bases and J by 5 bases, and 22 bases separated the two germline ends. In germline, CDR1 is SGDLS, CDR2 YYNGEE. The CDR3 protein is CASSTPLSREDENIQYF. CDR3 coding DNA: TGTGCCAGCAGCACCCCCCTCTCCAGGGAGGATGAAAACATTCAGTACTTC.

V is TRBV18 and J is TRBJ2-6, with 7 nucleotides matching TRBD1. V shed 0 bases, J shed 1 base, and the junction held 6 bases outside the gene matches. The CDR3 has 18 residues. Germline CDR1 KGHSH, CDR2 LQKENI. CDR3 DNA: TGTGCCAGCTCACCACCGGGACAGACCACGTCTGGGGCCAACGTCCTGACTTTC. As protein: CASSPPGQTTSGANVLTF.

The gene calls are TRBV7-2 and TRBJ2-7; a possible D gene is TRBD2 (6 bases). Trimming took 1 base from V and 6 from J, leaving 13 bases between them. In germline, CDR1 is SGHTA, CDR2 FQGNSA. The CDR3 contains 14 residues. The CDR3 protein is CASSLGLGRAEQYF. The CDR3, as DNA: TGTGCCAGCAGCTTAGGACTAGGTCGCGCCGAGCAGTACTTC.

This chain uses TRBV5-1 with TRBJ2-7, with 8 bases identical to TRBD1. V lost 4 bases to trimming and J lost 3 bases; unmatched junction nucleotides: 18. CDR3 length: 18 residues. Germline CDR1 is SGHRS and CDR2 is YFSETQ. The CDR3 region is CASSLRDRLAGGFYEQYF. The CDR3 coding sequence is TGCGCCAGCAGCCTACGGGACCGGCTGGCAGGGGGCTTCTACGAGCAGTACTTC.

This chain links TRBV30 with TRBJ2-5; D possibly corresponds to TRBD1 (5 bases). Trimming removed 0 bases at V and 1 base at J, with 12 bases between. The germline V gene has CDR1 GTSNPN and CDR2 SVGIG (reference sequence). The CDR3 spans 15 residues. CDR3 nucleotide sequence: TGTGCCTGGAGTGTCAGCCCAGGGCGCCAAGAGACCCAGTACTTC. Its protein product is CAWSVSPGRQETQYF.

The V call is TRBV28, the J call TRBJ1-3; TRBD1 is a possible D gene (5 bases). Germline CDR1 is MDHEN and CDR2 is SYDVKM. V was pared by 5 bases and J by 1 base, with 15 bases between. This CDR3 spans 16 amino acids. CDR3 protein: CASSPPQGSSGNTIYF. DNA of the CDR3: TGTGCCAGCAGTCCCCCCCAGGGCTCATCTGGAAACACCATATATTTT.

The chain joins TRBV25-1 to TRBJ1-1; D may be TRBD1 (6 bases). The CDR3 totals 16 residues. Germline V lookup: CDR1 MGHDK, CDR2 SYGVNS. The V end was cut by 4 bases, the J end by 0 bases, with 15 bases between. DNA of the CDR3: TGTGCCAGCAGTGGAGGGGGATGGCTCATGAACACTGAAGCTTTCTTT. Its protein product is CASSGGGWLMNTEAFF.

This clone was observed a few times. Written as DNA, the CDR3 is TGCGCCAGCAGCCAGGAGGACAGGGGACGAGGCACAGATACGCAGTATTTT. Protein sequence: CASSQEDRGRGTDTQYF. This chain joins TRBV4-1 and TRBJ2-3; 9 bases match TRBD1. In germline, CDR1 is MGHRA, CDR2 YSYEKL. The junction had 8 bases not matched to a gene; V was cut back by 3 bases and J by 1 base. The CDR3 runs to 17 residues.

This clone was detected only once. The chain is built from TRBV6-4 and TRBJ2-3; 11 bases match TRBD2. Germline CDR1 is MRHNA and CDR2 is SNTAGT. The CDR3 has 15 residues. V shed 0 bases and J 4 bases; nucleotides not matched to a gene: 0. The CDR3 region has the DNA TGTGCCAGCAGTGACTCTAGCGGGGGGGCAGATACGCAGTATTTT. Its protein product is CASSDSSGGADTQYF.

The J gene is TRBJ1-2, the V gene TRBV29-1; D remains ambiguous. Germline CDR1 is SQVTM and CDR2 is ANQGSEA. Between the trimmed V and J ends, which lost 6 bases and 4 bases, there was a span of 12 bases. The CDR3 has 12 residues. CDR3 in amino acids: CSVPGGGYGYTF. The CDR3 DNA reads as TGCAGCGTCCCAGGAGGTGGCTATGGCTACACCTTC.

This clone was observed a few times. V and J are TRBV5-4 and TRBJ1-1, with a possible D match to TRBD1 (6 bases). Germline assignment: CDR1 SGHNT and CDR2 YYREEE (reference sequence). This CDR3 comprises 15 residues. Trimming cost V 6 bases and J 2 bases, with 17 bases left between them. The CDR3 loop reads CASTLTAGVNTEAFF. CDR3 bases: TGTGCCAGCACCCTCACGGCAGGGGTAAACACTGAAGCTTTCTTT.

This clone was seen only once. The V and J genes are TRBV6-5 and TRBJ2-7; tentative D call: TRBD2 (6 bases). V lost 2 bases to trimming and J lost 0 bases, with 8 bases between them. CDR1 and CDR2 (germline): MNHEY, SVGAGI. The CDR3 spans 14 residues. The CDR3, as DNA: TGTGCCAGCAGTTACGGGGGGTACTCCTACGAGCAGTACTTC. This gives the protein CASSYGGYSYEQYF.

The chain uses TRBV28 and TRBJ1-5; 7 nucleotides match TRBD1. CDR1 MDHEN and CDR2 SYDVKM come from the germline V gene. Germline trimming cut 4 bases from V and 1 base from J; bases unmatched to any gene: 10. This CDR3 contains 17 residues. CDR3 sequence reads: CASSSTTTGRSNQPQHF. The DNA of the CDR3 is TGTGCCAGCAGTTCGACGACGACAGGGAGAAGCAATCAGCCCCAGCATTTT.

The chain is built from TRBV28 and TRBJ1-1; D remains ambiguous. Trimming cost V 6 bases and J 1 base, with 12 bases left between them. Germline assignment: CDR1 MDHEN and CDR2 SYDVKM. The CDR3 has 14 amino acids. The CDR3 is CASRPGKPNTEAFF. For the CDR3, the DNA is TGTGCCAGCAGGCCCGGGAAGCCGAACACTGAAGCTTTCTTT. Looking up the rest from reference TRBV28 and TRBJ1-1 gives the full variable domain: DVKVTQSSRYLVKRTGEKVFLECVQDMDHENMFWYRQDPGLGLRLIYFSYDVKMKEKGDIPEGYSVSREKKERFSLILESASTNQTSMYLCASRPGKPNTEAFFGQGTRLTVV.

This clone was counted between two and nine times. V and J are TRBV15 and TRBJ1-4; D unresolved. CDR1 and CDR2 (germline): LNHNV, YYDKDF (reference sequence). Trimming cost V 1 base and J 4 bases, with 10 bases left between them. CDR3 length: 15 residues. Here the CDR3 DNA reads TGTGCCACCAGCAGAGTAAAAGCCCTTAATGAAAAACTGTTTTTT. Protein: CATSRVKALNEKLFF. The variable domain in full, with the rest retrieved from reference TRBV15 and TRBJ1-4, is DAMVIQNPRYQVTQFGKPVTLSCSQTLNHNVMYWYQQKSSQAPKLLFHYYDKDFNNEADTPDNFQSRRPNTSFCFLDIRSPGLGDTAMYLCATSRVKALNEKLFFGSGTQLSVL.